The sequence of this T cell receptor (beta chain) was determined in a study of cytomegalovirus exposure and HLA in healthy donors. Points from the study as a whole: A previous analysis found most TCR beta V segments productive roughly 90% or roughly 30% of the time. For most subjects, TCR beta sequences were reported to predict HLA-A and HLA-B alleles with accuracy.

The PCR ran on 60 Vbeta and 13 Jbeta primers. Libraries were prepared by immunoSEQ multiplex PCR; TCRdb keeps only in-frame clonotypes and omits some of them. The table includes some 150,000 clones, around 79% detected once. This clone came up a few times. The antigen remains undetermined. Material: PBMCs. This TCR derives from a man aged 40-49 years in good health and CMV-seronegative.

CDR3 coding DNA: TGTGCCAGCAGCCTAGAAGGGGATAGCGGTACTAGCACAGATACGCAGTATTTT. This encodes CASSLEGDSGTSTDTQYF. This chain joins TRBV4-2 and TRBJ2-3; the D gene is possibly TRBD2 (6 bases). The CDR3 totals 18 residues. V was cut by 4 bases and J by 0 bases, with 20 bases left in between. CDR1 LGHNA and CDR2 YNFKEQ come from the germline V gene.